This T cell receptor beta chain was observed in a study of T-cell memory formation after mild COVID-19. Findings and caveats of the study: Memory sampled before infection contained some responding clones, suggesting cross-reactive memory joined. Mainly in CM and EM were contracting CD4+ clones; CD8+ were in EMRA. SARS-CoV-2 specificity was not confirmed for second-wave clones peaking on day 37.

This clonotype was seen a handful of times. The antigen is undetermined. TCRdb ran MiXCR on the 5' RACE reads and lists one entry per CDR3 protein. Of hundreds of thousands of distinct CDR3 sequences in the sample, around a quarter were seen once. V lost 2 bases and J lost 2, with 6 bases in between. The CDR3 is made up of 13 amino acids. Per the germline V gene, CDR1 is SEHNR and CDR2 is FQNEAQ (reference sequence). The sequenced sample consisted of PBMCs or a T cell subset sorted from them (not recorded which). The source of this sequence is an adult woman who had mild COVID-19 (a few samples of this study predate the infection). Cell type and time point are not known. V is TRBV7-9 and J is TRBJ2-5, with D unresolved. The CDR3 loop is CASSLSQQETQYF. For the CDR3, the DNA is TGTGCCAGCAGCTTAAGCCAGCAAGAGACCCAGTACTTC.